These T cell receptor beta chains were read from a single sample in a study of identical twins. TCRdb reprocessed the 5' RACE reads with MiXCR, giving one entry per CDR3 protein. The sample has 1.5 million to 2 million distinct CDR3 sequences; roughly 35% are singletons. The sequencing input was cord blood. The receptors were sampled from a newborn girl in good health. Each CDR3 is given with its conserved first and last residue. A D gene is named only where the DNA matches it firmly. Rows give clone size only sometimes, using once, few, many, or a class for an expanded clone.

TRBJ2-7,TRBV6-2/TRBV6-3,many,TRBD2,TGTGCCAGCAGTTACGGGCTAGCGGAGTTCTACGAGCAGTACTTC,CASSYGLAEFYEQYF
TRBJ2-5,TRBV3-1,.,.,TGTGCCAGCAGCCTAAATACCGACCACAATGAGCAGTACTTC,CASSLNTDHNEQYF
TRBJ2-5,TRBV24-1,.,TRBD2,TGTGCCACCAGTGACTCTAGCGGGAGAGCGGGGAATGAGCAGTACTTC,CATSDSSGRAGNEQYF
TRBJ1-2,TRBV28,.,TRBD1,TGTGCCAGCAGTTTTATCCAGGGGGCCTCTAACTATGGCTACACCTTC,CASSFIQGASNYGYTF
TRBJ2-5,TRBV2,few,.,TGTGCCAGCAGTGAATTTCCGGGGCGTCAAGAGACCCAGTACTTC,CASSEFPGRQETQYF
TRBJ1-2,TRBV7-9,many,.,TGTGCCAGCAGCACTGAAGACGGAATATTCTATGGCTACACCTTC,CASSTEDGIFYGYTF
TRBJ2-3,TRBV12-3/TRBV12-4,once,TRBD1,TGTGCCAGCAAAACGACAGGGGCCCTCACAGATACGCAGTATTTT,CASKTTGALTDTQYF
TRBJ2-3,TRBV2,.,TRBD2,TGTGCCAGCAGAGGGACTACCACAGATACGCAGTATTTT,CASRGTTTDTQYF
TRBJ1-2,TRBV29-1,few,.,TGCAGCGTTGCGAAGGGTGGCAGCTACACCTTC,CSVAKGGSYTF
TRBJ2-7,TRBV6-1,few,TRBD1,TGTGCCAGCAGTGAAACCGCCGACAGGGCGTCAGACGAGCAGTACTTC,CASSETADRASDEQYF
TRBJ2-1,TRBV27,.,.,TGTGCCAGCAGTTCAGACTATCAGGGGACCAATGAGCAGTTCTTC,CASSSDYQGTNEQFF
TRBJ2-1,TRBV2,.,TRBD2,TGTGCCAGCGATAGCGGGGGCAACAATGAGCAGTTCTTC,CASDSGGNNEQFF
TRBJ2-7,TRBV14,.,TRBD2,TGTGCCAGCAGCCATACCGGGACTAGCAGTGGGATCTACGAGCAGTACTTC,CASSHTGTSSGIYEQYF
TRBJ1-1,TRBV4-1,.,.,TGCGCCAGCAGCCACGGGGGTCTTGGGGACACTGAAGCTTTCTTT,CASSHGGLGDTEAFF
TRBJ2-1,TRBV25-1,few,TRBD2,TGTGCCAGCAGTGAAACACTAGCGGGGTACAATGAGCAGTTCTTC,CASSETLAGYNEQFF
TRBJ2-5,TRBV28,few,TRBD2,TGTGCCAGCAGTTTATTCGGGACTAGCGGGAGTAGGCAAGAGACCCAGTACTTC,CASSLFGTSGSRQETQYF
TRBJ2-4,TRBV7-2,.,TRBD1,TGTGCCAGCAGCTTAGTAGGGGGACAGCTCAAAAACATTCAGTACTTC,CASSLVGGQLKNIQYF
TRBJ1-1,TRBV20-1,few,.,TGCAGTGCTAGAAGATGGGCAGGGGATGAAGCTTTCTTT,CSARRWAGDEAFF
TRBJ2-1,TRBV10-3,.,TRBD2,TGTGCCATCAGTGATCGTCTAGCGGGCTCCTACAATGAGCAGTTCTTC,CAISDRLAGSYNEQFF
TRBJ2-3,TRBV7-8,few,.,TGTGCCGGCAGCCCAAAGCGGGAGACAGGGGATACGCAGTATTTT,CAGSPKRETGDTQYF
TRBJ1-3,TRBV7-8,.,TRBD1,TGTGCCAGCAGTCGTAGGGCACAGGGGGGATCTGGAAACACCATATATTTT,CASSRRAQGGSGNTIYF
TRBJ2-5,TRBV2,many,.,TGTGCCAGCAGTGAACTAGCAGAGACCCAGTACTTC,CASSELAETQYF
TRBJ1-1,TRBV12-3/TRBV12-4,few,.,TGTGCCAGCAGTTTTTGGGCCACCGTAGCTTTCTTT,CASSFWATVAFF
TRBJ1-2,TRBV19,.,.,TGTGCCAGTAGTATATCGGGGGGCCTCAACTATGGCTGCACCTTC,CASSISGGLNYGCTF
TRBJ2-1,TRBV7-8,few,.,TGTGCCAGCAGCTTACCGGGAGACCACTACAATGAGCAGTTCTTC,CASSLPGDHYNEQFF
TRBJ2-5,TRBV15,.,.,TGTGCCACCAGCAGAGGCGGCGGGGTATACCAAGAGACCCAGTACTTC,CATSRGGGVYQETQYF
TRBJ1-4,TRBV4-2,few,.,TGTGCCAGCAGCCAAGTGTCGGGGTTTGAAAAACTGTTTTTT,CASSQVSGFEKLFF
TRBJ2-5,TRBV20-1,.,TRBD2,TGCAGTGCTAGACCAACTAGCGGGGTGCTGCGGGAGCAGTACTTC,CSARPTSGVLREQYF
TRBJ2-7,TRBV27,few,TRBD2,TGTGCCAGCAGCCCACTGAGCGGGAGAAACGAGCAGTACTTC,CASSPLSGRNEQYF
TRBJ2-1,TRBV20-1,.,.,TGCAGTGCTAGAGATATGGGGGCCGTTGCTTACAATGAGCAGTTCTTC,CSARDMGAVAYNEQFF
TRBJ2-6,TRBV5-5,.,TRBD2,TGTGCCAGCAGCTTGGCACCACTAGCGGGGGGGTCCTCTGGGGCCAACGTCCTGACTTTC,CASSLAPLAGGSSGANVLTF
TRBJ1-1,TRBV21-1,.,.,TGTGCCAGCATCTGGAGGGGCCCGCCAAACACTGAAGCTTTCTTT,CASIWRGPPNTEAFF
TRBJ2-3,TRBV9,.,TRBD2,TGTGCCAGCAGCGTAGGATGGACTAGCGGGGGAGATACGCAGTATTTT,CASSVGWTSGGDTQYF
TRBJ1-2,TRBV5-1,few,.,TGCGCCAGCAGCCGAGGGCGGAAGGACTATGGCTACACCTTC,CASSRGRKDYGYTF
TRBJ2-4,TRBV2,.,.,TGTGCCAGCAGTGCGCTGAAAAACATTCAGTACTTC,CASSALKNIQYF
TRBJ2-7,TRBV3-1,many,TRBD2,TGTGCCAGCAGCCAAGAGCGGCTAGCGGGGTACGAGCAGTACTTC,CASSQERLAGYEQYF
TRBJ2-1,TRBV27,.,.,TGTGCCAGCAGTTTTGTCAGCCCGGGACTGCCATACAATGAGCAGTTCTTC,CASSFVSPGLPYNEQFF
TRBJ1-2,TRBV27,once,TRBD1,TGTGCCTGGAGCCAACTAAGGGGATTCGGGCAGGGGGTGGAATCCAACTATGGCTACACCTTC,CAWSQLRGFGQGVESNYGYTF
TRBJ2-3,TRBV21-1,many,.,TGTGCCAGCAGCAAAGAGCGGGGCACAGATACGCAGTATTTT,CASSKERGTDTQYF